This T cell receptor (beta chain) was retrieved from a study of T cell changes during pregnancy in multiple sclerosis. Trimming took 7 bases from V and 5 from J; bases not matched to a gene: 9. CDR3 length: 14 amino acids. Germline assignment: CDR1 MNHNS and CDR2 SASEGT. Assay: immunoSEQ multiplex PCR; the TCRdb copy retains only in-frame clones and omits some. The sample records under 75,000 clones, 90% to 95% being singletons. The source of this sequence is a female donor in good health, enrolled as a control in a pregnancy study. The sample here was peripheral blood, taken in the third trimester of pregnancy. This sequence joins TRBV6-1 and TRBJ2-7; TRBD2 aligns across 9 bases. Here the CDR3 reads CASKRTSGFDEQYF. DNA of the CDR3: TGTGCCAGCAAACGAACTAGCGGGTTCGACGAGCAGTACTTC.